This TCR beta chain was sequenced in a study of cytomegalovirus exposure and HLA in healthy donors. As for the study in general: Earlier, 180 million or so T cells were analyzed, and approximately 110 million unique TCR beta sequences were found among them.

Findings and caveats of the study: The only immune exposure information that was available was CMV serostatus. Trimming of TCR beta V- and J-genes showed a link, identified in a later analysis, to a missense DCLRE1C variant.

PCR primers comprised 60 Vbeta and 13 Jbeta primers. Clones were read by immunoSEQ multiplex PCR, and TCRdb kept only the in-frame ones, dropping some. The sample contains around 200,000 clones, 75% to 80% of which appear only once. This clone was observed a handful of times. Its matching antigen is unknown. The TCR was taken from a male donor in good health and CMV-seronegative. Sequencing was carried out using PBMCs.

The CDR3 nucleotides are TGTGCCAGTGGACGGACAGGCTTCAATCAGCCCCAGCATTTT. Protein sequence: CASGRTGFNQPQHF. J is TRBJ1-5 and V is TRBV19; 7 bases agree with TRBD1. The germline CDR1 and CDR2 sequences are LNHDA and SQIVND (reference sequence). After removal of 8 bases from V and 3 bases from J, the junction contained 7 bases not matched to a gene. The CDR3 is 14 amino acids. Full variable domain (missing parts from reference TRBV19 and TRBJ1-5): DGGITQSPKYLFRKEGQNVTLSCEQNLNHDAMYWYRQDPGQGLRLIYYSQIVNDFQKGDIAEGYSVSREKKESFPLTVTSAQKNPTAFYLCASGRTGFNQPQHFGDGTRLSIL.